This T cell receptor (beta chain) is from a study of blood T cells in healthy people across ages. Using a J-beta primer mix together with a sample-barcoded 5' primer, a second PCR was run for about 6 to 12 cycles. TCRdb passed the 5' RACE reads through MiXCR, listing each CDR3 protein once. The sample records around 800,000 distinct CDR3 sequences, under 45% being singletons. Study-wide points: A strong correlation was found between TCR beta diversity and the percentage of naive T cells.

As for this clonotype: Its specificity is unknown.

Trimming removed 5 bases from V and 7 bases from J, with 27 bases in between. The germline CDR1 and CDR2 sequences are MNHEY and SMNVEV (reference sequence). The CDR3 consists of 17 residues. The TCR originated in a man aged 60-69 years in good health. V gene TRBV27 combines with J gene TRBJ2-7, with a tentative D call TRBD1 (5 bases). Sequenced material: blood. The CDR3 coding sequence is TGTGCCAGCAGTCCGAAATGCCAGGGTTCTTGGTTGTCTGAGCAGTACTTC. Translation gives CASSPKCQGSWLSEQYF.